Listed here are 25 T cell receptor beta chains from one sample, sequenced in a study of spatial heterogeneity in lung cancer. TCRdb re-called the 5' RACE reads with MiXCR, one entry per CDR3 protein. The sample shows about 92,000 distinct CDR3 sequences, more than 10% of them seen only once. Time point here: sample taken at primary tumor resection. Whole RNA came from tumor, nontumor lung or frozen PBMC and was sequenced without being sorted. The sequencing used PBMCs, collected at surgery. The source of these receptors is a male donor with early-stage non-small cell lung cancer.

This clonotype was observed a handful of times. The chain carries TRBV18 and TRBJ1-1, with TRBD1 matching 8 bases. The CDR3 runs to 13 residues. CDR1 and CDR2 (germline): KGHSH, LQKENI. V was clipped by 2 bases and J by 11 bases; unmatched bases: 7. The CDR3 is CASSPILQGVAFF. The DNA of the CDR3 is TGTGCCAGCTCACCAATTCTACAGGGGGTTGCTTTCTTT.

Written as DNA, the CDR3 is TGTGCCAGCAGTTCGTCGGGGGTGGCGCTTGGCGAGCAGTACTTC. It codes for CASSSSGVALGEQYF. This sequence joins TRBV12-3 or TRBV12-4 and TRBJ2-7, with D possibly matching TRBD2 (6 bases). The ends were cut back, 4 bases at V and 6 bases at J, with 19 bases in the middle. The CDR3 runs to 15 residues.

This clonotype was seen more than once but under ten times. This chain links TRBV2 with TRBJ1-6, with TRBD1 matching 8 bases. J was trimmed by 7 bases and V by 6 bases; bases with no gene match: 8. This CDR3 is 15 amino acids long. The germline V gene has CDR1 SNHLY and CDR2 FYNNEI. CDR3 protein: CASRNGDRSNSPLHF. The CDR3 bases are TGTGCCAGCAGGAACGGGGACAGGTCAAATTCACCCCTCCACTTT.

The chain recombines TRBV27 with TRBJ1-6; D perhaps matches TRBD1 (6 bases). CDR1 and CDR2 (germline): MNHEY, SMNVEV (reference sequence). This CDR3 region has 16 residues. Deletions cut 1 base from V and 6 bases from J, with 13 bases between. The CDR3 region has the DNA TGTGCCAGCAGTTTATTGCCAGGGGATAGTAATTCACCCCTCCACTTT. Translated: CASSLLPGDSNSPLHF.

This clonotype was detected many times. The chain couples TRBV9 to TRBJ2-5; 8 bases are a match to TRBD2. CDR3 length: 15 residues. The V gene's germline CDR1 is SGDLS and CDR2 YYNGEE. V was pared by 0 bases and J by 4 bases, with 5 bases of the junction left unmatched. The CDR3 is CASSVGRSGRETQYF. In DNA form, the CDR3 reads TGTGCCAGCAGCGTAGGTAGGAGCGGGAGAGAGACCCAGTACTTC.

The J gene is TRBJ2-3, the V gene TRBV4-3, with 10 bases fitting TRBD2. The CDR3 is made up of 16 amino acids. V trimming: 4 bases; J trimming: 3 bases; junction bases outside the gene matches: 7. The germline CDR1 and CDR2 sequences are LGHNA and YSLEER. The CDR3 sequence: CASSRELTSGTDTQYF. The CDR3 bases are TGCGCCAGCAGCCGAGAGCTGACTAGCGGGACAGATACGCAGTATTTT.

In this sample, this clonotype turned up a few times. The gene calls are TRBV7-9 and TRBJ1-2; possibly TRBD1 for D (5 bases). Germline V lookup: CDR1 SEHNR, CDR2 FQNEAQ (reference sequence). Trimming took 11 bases from V and 8 from J, leaving 9 bases between them. The CDR3 consists of 9 residues. As DNA, the CDR3 is TGTGCCCAAGGGGAAGGCTACACCTTC. Translated, it gives CAQGEGYTF.

For this clonotype: Just one base apart from a much larger clone, this may be a read error. Without the conserved terminal phenylalanine or tryptophan, this CDR3 likely stems from a read error. V usage is TRBV30 and J usage is TRBJ1-1; D gene unclear. The CDR3 has 12 amino acids. Germline assignment: CDR1 GTSNPN and CDR2 SVGIG (reference sequence). V was pared by 2 bases and J by 5 bases, with 9 bases between. CDR3 sequence: CAWSWGRTEAFL. In DNA form, the CDR3 reads TGTGCCTGGAGTTGGGGAAGGACTGAAGCTTTCCTT.

This clonotype was seen only a few times. The chain joins TRBV20-1 to TRBJ2-7; D possibly matches TRBD1 or TRBD2 (5 bases each). Germline assignment: CDR1 DFQATT and CDR2 SNEGSKA (reference sequence). The CDR3 loop spans 15 amino acids. Trimming cost V 2 bases and J 3 bases, with 17 bases left between them. The CDR3 DNA sequence: TGCAGTGCTAGATCGGGAACCGACAGCGTCTACGAGCAGTACTTC. Residues: CSARSGTDSVYEQYF.

This clonotype was counted between two and nine times. The chain joins TRBV3-1 to TRBJ1-1; 7 nucleotides align to TRBD1. Germline V gene sequence: CDR1 LGHDT, CDR2 YNNKEL (reference sequence). With 1 base clipped from V and 5 bases from J, the junction kept 1 base outside the gene matches. The CDR3 has 13 amino acids. This CDR3 reads CASSQAGGTEAFF. The CDR3 DNA sequence: TGTGCCAGCAGCCAAGCAGGGGGGACTGAAGCTTTCTTT.

This clonotype was picked up many times. The chain combines TRBV7-9 with TRBJ2-7; TRBD2 is a possible D gene (5 bases). The CDR3 is made up of 16 amino acids. V lost 0 bases and J 3 bases, leaving 15 bases between the germline ends. In germline, CDR1 is SEHNR, CDR2 FQNEAQ (reference sequence). The CDR3 DNA sequence: TGTGCCAGCAGCTTAGCGGCGGGCCAGCCGTTCTACGAGCAGTACTTC. Protein sequence: CASSLAAGQPFYEQYF. The whole variable domain, filled in from reference TRBV7-9 and TRBJ2-7, reads DTGVSQNPRHKITKRGQNVTFRCDPISEHNRLYWYRQTLGQGPEFLTYFQNEAQLEKSRLLSDRFSAERPKGSFSTLEIQRTEQGDSAMYLCASSLAAGQPFYEQYFGPGTRLTVT.

In its sample, this clonotype was seen many times. The V call is TRBV28, the J call TRBJ1-6; D ambiguous. Germline CDR1 is MDHEN and CDR2 is SYDVKM. The CDR3 has 15 residues. V was shortened by 4 bases and J by 9 bases, with 16 bases between the two germline ends. The CDR3 DNA follows: TGTGCCAGCAGTTCGCCTCCTGCGGCAAGTTCACCCCTCCACTTT. As protein: CASSSPPAASSPLHF.

V usage is TRBV6-6 and J usage is TRBJ2-7; TRBD1 aligns across 7 bases. Germline V lookup: CDR1 MNHNY, CDR2 SVGAGI (reference sequence). This CDR3 contains 14 residues. Trimming took 2 bases from V and 4 from J; bases not matched to a gene: 5. The chain's CDR3 is CASSYNEGAYEQYF. DNA for the CDR3: TGTGCCAGCAGTTACAACGAGGGGGCGTACGAGCAGTACTTC.

The table lists this clonotype with a few counts. The rearrangement links TRBV7-2 to TRBJ2-1, with TRBD2 matching over 8 bases. Germline V gene sequence: CDR1 SGHTA, CDR2 FQGNSA. The ends lost 1 base at V and 13 bases at J; junction bases unmatched: 9. The CDR3 length is 14 residues. The CDR3 nucleotides are TGTGCCAGCAGCTTAGGGACTTCCGGGACTAGTCAGTTCTTC. Translating gives CASSLGTSGTSQFF.

This clonotype showed up many times. V gene TRBV5-1 combines with J gene TRBJ2-7, with D tentatively TRBD1 (6 bases). The CDR3 has 12 residues. V was cut by 2 bases and J by 4 bases, with 7 bases left in between. Germline CDR1 is SGHRS and CDR2 is YFSETQ. DNA of the CDR3: TGCGCCAGCAGCTTAGGACAGTACGAGCAGTACTTC. It codes for CASSLGQYEQYF.

This clonotype was observed a handful of times. The CDR3 DNA sequence: TGTGCCAGCAGAGCCGGGCAGGGGGCGTACGAGCAGTACTTC. The encoded protein is CASRAGQGAYEQYF. The chain employs TRBV28 and TRBJ2-7; 8 bases match TRBD1. The CDR3 spans 14 residues. Germline CDR1 is MDHEN and CDR2 is SYDVKM. Trimming cost V 6 bases and J 4 bases; bases outside gene matches: 8.

This clonotype was found a few times. The chain carries TRBV12-3 or TRBV12-4 and TRBJ2-3; the D call may be TRBD1 or TRBD2 (5 bases each). The CDR3 spans 15 residues. V was clipped by 4 bases and J by 1 base, with 12 bases between them. This CDR3 reads CASSSPGRGTDTQYF. CDR3 DNA sequence: TGTGCCAGCAGTTCACCGGGACGGGGCACAGATACGCAGTATTTT.

CDR3 nucleotide sequence: TGCAGTGGGACAGGGTTAGCCCGCTACGAGCAGTACTTC. It yields the protein CSGTGLARYEQYF. This rearrangement joins TRBV20-1 to TRBJ2-7, with 8 bases matching TRBD1. V shed 7 bases and J 3 bases; nucleotides not matched to a gene: 8. The CDR3 spans 13 residues. CDR1 and CDR2 (germline): DFQATT, SNEGSKA (reference sequence).

This clonotype has just a few counts. Written as DNA, the CDR3 is TGTGCCAGCAGCTTGACGAGTCCCGGGACAGTGAACACTGAAGCTTTCTTT. It translates to CASSLTSPGTVNTEAFF. The rearrangement joins TRBV7-2 to TRBJ1-1; 7 positions agree with TRBD1. The germline CDR1 and CDR2 sequences are SGHTA and FQGNSA. With V trimmed by 3 bases and J by 0 bases, 10 bases remained unmatched. The CDR3 covers 17 residues.

The chain joins TRBV20-1 to TRBJ2-7; 7 bases agree with TRBD2. Germline CDR1 is DFQATT and CDR2 is SNEGSKA (reference sequence). CDR3 length equals 14 residues. After removal of 0 bases from V and 2 bases from J, the junction contained 4 bases not matched to a gene. CDR3 loop: CSARDPGGAYEQYF. The CDR3 DNA sequence: TGCAGTGCTAGAGATCCGGGGGGAGCCTACGAGCAGTACTTC.

This clonotype was seen repeatedly, ten times or more. The chain has TRBV20-1 and TRBJ1-4; D unresolved. The germline V and J ends were trimmed by 5 bases and 8 bases, with 12 bases remaining between them. In germline, CDR1 is DFQATT, CDR2 SNEGSKA (reference sequence). CDR3 length equals 12 residues. CDR3 region: CSALLPGEKLFF. For the CDR3, the DNA is TGCAGTGCTCTTCTACCCGGAGAAAAACTGTTTTTT.

This chain uses TRBV12-3 or TRBV12-4 with TRBJ1-6; 7 positions agree with TRBD1. The V segment lost 5 bases and the J segment 10 bases; nucleotides outside the gene matches: 11. The CDR3 is made up of 15 amino acids. DNA for the CDR3: TGTGCCAGCAGTGGTAACGGACAGGCCGCCTCACCCCTCCACTTT. Translated: CASSGNGQAASPLHF.

The rearrangement links TRBV3-1 to TRBJ2-2, with D perhaps matching TRBD2 (5 bases). The CDR3 loop spans 16 amino acids. V was pared by 1 base and J by 1 base, with 10 bases between. Germline V gives CDR1 LGHDT, CDR2 YNNKEL (reference sequence). The CDR3 here is CASSQGGFRNTGELFF. DNA of the CDR3: TGTGCCAGCAGCCAAGGCGGGTTTCGGAACACCGGGGAGCTGTTTTTT.

This chain joins TRBV5-1 and TRBJ2-1; TRBD1 matches 9 bases. Germline V gives CDR1 SGHRS, CDR2 YFSETQ. The CDR3 sequence is 16 residues long. Trimming removed 2 bases from V and 0 bases from J; junction bases left unmatched: 3. The CDR3 DNA sequence: TGCGCCAGCAGCTTTGGACAGGGGAGCTCCTACAATGAGCAGTTCTTC. As protein: CASSFGQGSSYNEQFF.

This clonotype was detected ten times or more. This chain links TRBV5-1 with TRBJ1-5; D is perhaps TRBD1 (5 bases). V was trimmed by 3 bases and J by 0 bases, leaving 7 bases between them. From germline, CDR1 is SGHRS and CDR2 YFSETQ. CDR3 length: 14 amino acids. The CDR3 coding sequence is TGCGCCAGCAGCTGGGACGGTAGCAATCAGCCCCAGCATTTT. Translation gives CASSWDGSNQPQHF.